This T cell receptor (beta chain) comes out of a study of blood T cells in healthy people across ages. Combining a sample-barcoded 5' primer with a J-beta primer mix, a second PCR ran for roughly 7 to 11 cycles. Each CDR3 protein is one row after TCRdb ran MiXCR on the 5' RACE reads. The sample shows approximately 780,000 distinct CDR3 sequences, around 24% of them seen only once. The CDR3 is 16 residues long. Germline V gives CDR1 SGHNT, CDR2 YYREEE (reference sequence). The same data also contributed to another study, on T cells of mothers and their children.

This sequence was found in a boy aged 5 to 17 in good health. The V and J genes are TRBV5-4 and TRBJ2-5, with 10 bases lining up with TRBD1. The J call is uncertain, as TRBJ2-7 better fits the DNA end. Material for sequencing was blood. The DNA of the CDR3 is TGTGCCAGCAGCTCCTACGCGGACAGGGGGACTCTCGAGCAGTACTTC. This translates into CASSSYADRGTLEQYF.